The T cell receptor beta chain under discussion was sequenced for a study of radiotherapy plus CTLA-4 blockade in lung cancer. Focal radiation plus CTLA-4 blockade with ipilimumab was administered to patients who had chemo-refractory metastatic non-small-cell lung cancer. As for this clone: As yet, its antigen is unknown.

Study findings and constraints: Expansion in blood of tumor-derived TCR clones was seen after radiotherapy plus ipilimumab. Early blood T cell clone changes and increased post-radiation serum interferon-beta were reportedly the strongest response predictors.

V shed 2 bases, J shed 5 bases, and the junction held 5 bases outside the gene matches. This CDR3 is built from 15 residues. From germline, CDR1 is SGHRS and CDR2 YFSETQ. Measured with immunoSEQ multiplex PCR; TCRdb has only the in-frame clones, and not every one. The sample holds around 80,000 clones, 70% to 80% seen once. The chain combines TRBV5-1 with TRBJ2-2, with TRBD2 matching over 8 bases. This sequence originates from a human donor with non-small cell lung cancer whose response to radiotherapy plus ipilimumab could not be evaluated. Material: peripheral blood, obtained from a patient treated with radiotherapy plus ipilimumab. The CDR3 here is CASSFVGGGTGELFF. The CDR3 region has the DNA TGCGCCAGCAGCTTCGTCGGGGGGGGAACCGGGGAGCTGTTTTTT.